This T cell receptor (beta chain) stems from a study of T cell responses to AZD1222 COVID-19 vaccine. Study-level background: The study pooled second doses at about 4 or about 12 weeks. Overall study results and limits: Unmutated variant regions are reportedly targeted by nearly half of spike-specific TCRs. Increases in Spike-specific TCR breadth and depth were seen after two AZD1222 doses. Repertoire sampling occurred only after the peak T cell response.

V lost 1 base and J 6 bases, leaving 7 bases between the germline ends. The germline V gene has CDR1 MDHEN and CDR2 SYDVKM. This CDR3 is 12 amino acids long. Here immunoSEQ multiplex PCR was the method, and the copy in TCRdb shows in-frame clones only, minus some. In the table there are about 120,000 clones, about 87% of which are singletons. This clone came up a few times. Its cognate antigen is unknown. The sequence was obtained from an adult in good health. The chain is built from TRBV28 and TRBJ2-7; no firm D call. This specimen consisted of peripheral blood, obtained on day 0 of AZD1222 vaccination. For the CDR3, the DNA is TGTGCCAGCAGTTTATTGACAACCGAGCAGTACTTC. Protein product: CASSLLTTEQYF.